The 24 T cell receptor beta chains given below trace back to one sample, sequenced in a study of siplizumab effects on memory and regulatory T cells. TCRdb's table, derived via immunoSEQ multiplex PCR, lists solely in-frame clones and lacks some. Of 60,000 to 70,000 clones listed, roughly 88% were seen once; the top ten hold about 1.5%. Material for sequencing was Tregs sorted from blood. The receptor source for this set is a human donor in good health.

The chain has TRBV28 and TRBJ1-5, with D perhaps matching TRBD1 (5 bases). Deletions cut 8 bases from V and 6 bases from J, with 8 bases between. The germline V gene has CDR1 MDHEN and CDR2 SYDVKM. This CDR3 is 11 amino acids long. The CDR3 DNA reads as TGTGCCAGCCAGGGAAGTCAGCCCCAGCATTTT. Amino acid sequence: CASQGSQPQHF.

The gene calls are TRBV30 and TRBJ2-5, with a tentative D call TRBD2 (5 bases). CDR1 is GTSNPN and CDR2 is SVGIG in the germline V gene (reference sequence). This CDR3 has 14 residues. Trimming shortened V by 0 bases and J by 4 bases, and 12 bases separated the two germline ends. The CDR3 protein is CAWSVGGRGETQYF. The DNA of the CDR3 is TGTGCCTGGAGTGTAGGTGGGAGAGGAGAGACCCAGTACTTC.

This clone was counted once. This chain joins TRBV5-1 and TRBJ2-2, with D possibly being TRBD2 (5 bases). Trimming removed 2 bases at V and 2 bases at J, with 10 bases between. Germline values: CDR1 SGHRS, CDR2 YFSETQ. The length of the CDR3 is 15 residues. CDR3 region: CASSFQEANTGELFF. The CDR3 coding sequence is TGCGCCAGCAGCTTCCAGGAGGCAAACACCGGGGAGCTGTTTTTT.

The chain employs TRBV7-9 and TRBJ2-4; D possibly corresponds to TRBD2 (5 bases). The CDR3 loop spans 16 amino acids. Germline V gene data show CDR1 as SEHNR and CDR2 as FQNEAQ (reference sequence). Trimming removed 0 bases at V and 3 bases at J, with 12 bases between. CDR3 sequence (DNA): TGTGCCAGCAGCTTAGCGGGGTCCGGGGACAAAAACATTCAGTACTTC. Its translation: CASSLAGSGDKNIQYF. Complete variable domain (other parts from reference TRBV7-9 and TRBJ2-4): DTGVSQNPRHKITKRGQNVTFRCDPISEHNRLYWYRQTLGQGPEFLTYFQNEAQLEKSRLLSDRFSAERPKGSFSTLEIQRTEQGDSAMYLCASSLAGSGDKNIQYFGAGTRLSVL.

V gene TRBV5-1 combines with J gene TRBJ2-7; TRBD1 agrees at 7 bases. Trimming cost V 7 bases and J 7 bases; bases outside gene matches: 17. This CDR3 is built from 15 residues. Germline V gene sequence: CDR1 SGHRS, CDR2 YFSETQ. CDR3 loop: CASRRDRGAVGEQYF. In nucleotides, the CDR3 is TGCGCCAGCCGTAGGGACAGAGGTGCCGTTGGTGAGCAGTACTTC.

The chain has TRBV7-2 and TRBJ1-3; D is undetermined. Germline loops: CDR1 SGHTA, CDR2 FQGNSA. The CDR3 consists of 12 residues. Trimming shortened V by 3 bases and J by 4 bases, and 4 bases separated the two germline ends. The CDR3 DNA sequence: TGTGCCAGCAGCTTCGGGGGAAACACCATATATTTT. Protein sequence: CASSFGGNTIYF.

The J gene is TRBJ2-6, the V gene TRBV9, with D unclear. V was cut by 3 bases and J by 2 bases, with 9 bases left in between. This CDR3 has 15 amino acids. The germline V gene has CDR1 SGDLS and CDR2 YYNGEE. The DNA for the CDR3 is TGTGCCAGCAGCGGGGCCAAGCCTGGGGCCAACGTCCTGACTTTC. It encodes CASSGAKPGANVLTF.

The rearrangement uses TRBV11-1 and TRBJ1-1; D might be TRBD1 (5 bases). The V gene lost 5 bases and the J gene lost 2 bases, with 12 bases spanning the gap. CDR3 length: 14 amino acids. The germline gives CDR1 SGHAT, CDR2 FQDESV (reference sequence). Here the CDR3 DNA reads TGTGCCAGCAGCCCGGCAACAGGTAACACTGAAGCTTTCTTT. Translating gives CASSPATGNTEAFF.

The sample holds one count of this clone. The chain employs TRBV19 and TRBJ2-4; TRBD2 agrees at 14 bases. Per the germline V gene, CDR1 is LNHDA and CDR2 is SQIVND (reference sequence). With V trimmed by 5 bases and J by 0 bases, 6 bases remained unmatched. This CDR3 contains 18 residues. The CDR3 loop reads CASSFGTSGGIAKNIQYF. DNA of the CDR3: TGTGCCAGTAGTTTTGGGACTAGCGGGGGAATAGCCAAAAACATTCAGTACTTC.

The chain carries TRBV27 and TRBJ1-1; tentatively, D is TRBD1 (5 bases). Trimming cost V 6 bases and J 3 bases, with 14 bases left between them. Germline V gene lookup returns CDR1 MNHEY and CDR2 SMNVEV (reference sequence). This CDR3 has 14 amino acids. CDR3 protein: CASSLAGGHTEAFF. Written as DNA, the CDR3 is TGTGCCAGCAGCCTCGCCGGGGGTCACACTGAAGCTTTCTTT.

This chain links TRBV7-2 with TRBJ2-3, with D possibly being TRBD1 (6 bases). This CDR3 region has 14 residues. Germline assignment: CDR1 SGHTA and CDR2 FQGNSA. V was pared by 6 bases and J by 2 bases, with 12 bases between. CDR3 nucleotides: TGTGCCAGCAGTTTTCAGGGGTCCACAGATACGCAGTATTTT. It specifies CASSFQGSTDTQYF.

The chain joins TRBV27 to TRBJ2-1; 8 bases align to TRBD1. Germline assignment: CDR1 MNHEY and CDR2 SMNVEV (reference sequence). V shed 5 bases and J 8 bases; nucleotides not matched to a gene: 14. This CDR3 region has 16 residues. DNA of the CDR3: TGTGCCAGCAGTCGATATTGGGCAGGGGGCTTGGATGAGCAGTTCTTC. The encoded protein is CASSRYWAGGLDEQFF.

CDR3 protein: CATSSESPGLIGKLFF. The CDR3 nucleotides are TGTGCCACCAGCTCCGAGTCCCCGGGCCTAATTGGGAAGCTGTTTTTT. The chain couples TRBV15 to TRBJ2-2; the D is unclear. Germline V gene data show CDR1 as LNHNV and CDR2 as YYDKDF (reference sequence). Trimming took 5 bases from V and 12 from J, leaving 25 bases between them. This CDR3 is 16 amino acids long.

This clone was found once. The rearrangement links TRBV18 to TRBJ1-2; no firm D call. From germline, CDR1 is KGHSH and CDR2 LQKENI. Trimming stripped 1 base from V and 12 bases from J, with 15 bases between. The CDR3 loop spans 13 amino acids. The CDR3 spells CASSPLPRPGHTF. The CDR3 coding sequence is TGTGCCAGCTCACCACTTCCGAGGCCAGGCCACACCTTC.

The chain joins TRBV2 to TRBJ2-3; D uncertain. The germline V gene has CDR1 SNHLY and CDR2 FYNNEI. V was shortened by 1 base and J by 7 bases, with 9 bases between the two germline ends. The CDR3 has 13 amino acids. As DNA, the CDR3 is TGTGCCAGCAGTGAAGACGGAACGAATACGCAGTATTTT. The encoded protein is CASSEDGTNTQYF.

This clone appeared a single time. The chain employs TRBV28 and TRBJ1-5; D is uncertain. CDR1 MDHEN and CDR2 SYDVKM come from the germline V gene. The CDR3 is 15 amino acids. Trimming took 1 base from V and 7 from J, leaving 14 bases between them. Here the CDR3 reads CASSLFRGSGQPQHF. The CDR3 DNA reads as TGTGCCAGCAGTTTATTTCGAGGGAGCGGGCAGCCCCAGCATTTT.

The rearrangement links TRBV6-1 to TRBJ2-1; the D gene is possibly TRBD2 (5 bases). Germline lookup yields CDR1 MNHNS and CDR2 SASEGT. The CDR3 totals 14 residues. Trimming took 4 bases from V and 5 from J, leaving 12 bases between them. The CDR3, as DNA: TGTGCCAGCAGTGTGGAGCGGTACCACAATGAGCAGTTCTTC. This translates into CASSVERYHNEQFF.

V usage is TRBV25-1 and J usage is TRBJ2-4; D not certain. V shed 0 bases and J shed 9 bases, with 9 bases lying between them. Per germline, CDR1 MGHDK and CDR2 SYGVNS. This CDR3 has 13 residues. The chain's CDR3 is CASSEYKGGIQYF. The CDR3 DNA follows: TGTGCCAGCAGTGAATACAAGGGTGGCATTCAGTACTTC.

The chain joins TRBV10-3 to TRBJ2-1, with TRBD2 matching 10 bases. The CDR3 extends over 21 amino acids. With 3 bases clipped from V and 0 bases from J, the junction kept 17 bases outside the gene matches. From germline, CDR1 is ENHRY and CDR2 SYGVKD. The CDR3 sequence: CAISDELTSGPTKSSYNEQFF. CDR3 bases: TGTGCCATCAGTGATGAATTGACTAGCGGGCCAACTAAGAGCTCCTACAATGAGCAGTTCTTC.

The gene calls are TRBV11-3 and TRBJ2-7, with 9 positions matching TRBD1. V gave up 0 bases and J gave up 4 bases; unmatched junction bases: 4. Germline assignment: CDR1 SGHNT and CDR2 YENEEA. The CDR3 is made up of 15 amino acids. CDR3: CASSLDGDRVYEQYF. The DNA for the CDR3 is TGTGCCAGCAGCTTAGATGGGGACAGGGTGTACGAGCAGTACTTC.

The V call is TRBV30, the J call TRBJ2-5; D is uncertain. V was clipped by 2 bases and J by 2 bases, with 6 bases between them. CDR1 and CDR2 from the germline V gene are GTSNPN and SVGIG (reference sequence). The CDR3 runs to 12 residues. This CDR3 is CAWSRGQETQYF. The CDR3 bases are TGTGCCTGGAGTCGCGGACAAGAGACCCAGTACTTC.

This rearrangement joins TRBV4-2 to TRBJ1-1; the D gene is possibly TRBD1 (5 bases). This CDR3 comprises 14 residues. V lost 7 bases and J lost 5, with 17 bases in between. Germline assignment: CDR1 LGHNA and CDR2 YNFKEQ. This CDR3 reads CASTPDIRGTEAFF. For the CDR3, the DNA is TGTGCCAGCACCCCGGACATTAGAGGGACTGAAGCTTTCTTT.

This CDR3 reads CASSEGQSSYNEQFF. The CDR3 nucleotides read TGCGCCAGCAGTGAAGGGCAAAGCTCCTACAATGAGCAGTTCTTC. This sequence joins TRBV10-1 and TRBJ2-1; D is undetermined. V lost 3 bases, J lost 0 bases, and 9 bases lay in between. This CDR3 has 15 residues. The germline V gene encodes CDR1 WNHNN and CDR2 SYGVQD (reference sequence).

The V and J genes are TRBV7-9 and TRBJ2-7, with TRBD1 as a possible D gene (6 bases). The CDR3 sequence is 14 residues long. The V end lost 0 bases, the J end lost 7 bases, and 13 bases lay between the germline ends. The germline gives CDR1 SEHNR, CDR2 FQNEAQ (reference sequence). The DNA of the CDR3 is TGTGCCAGCAGCTTAGCGCAGGGGTTCGGGGAGCAGTACTTC. It is translated as CASSLAQGFGEQYF.